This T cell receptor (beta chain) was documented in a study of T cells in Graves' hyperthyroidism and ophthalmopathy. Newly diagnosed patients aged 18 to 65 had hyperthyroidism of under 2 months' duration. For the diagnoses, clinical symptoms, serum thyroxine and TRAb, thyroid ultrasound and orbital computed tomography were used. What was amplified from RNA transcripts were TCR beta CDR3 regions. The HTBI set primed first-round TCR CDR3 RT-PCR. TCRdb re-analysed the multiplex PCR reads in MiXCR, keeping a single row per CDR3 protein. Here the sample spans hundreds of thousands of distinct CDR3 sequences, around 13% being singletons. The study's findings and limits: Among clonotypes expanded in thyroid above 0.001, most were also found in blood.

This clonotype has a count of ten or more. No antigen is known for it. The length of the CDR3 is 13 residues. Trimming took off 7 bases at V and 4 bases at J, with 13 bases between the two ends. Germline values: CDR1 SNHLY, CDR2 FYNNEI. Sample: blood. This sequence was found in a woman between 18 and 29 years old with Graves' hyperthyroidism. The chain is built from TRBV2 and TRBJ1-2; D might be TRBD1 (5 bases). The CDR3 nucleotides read TGTGCCAGCACATGGGGCAGCATCTATGGCTACACCTTC. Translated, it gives CASTWGSIYGYTF.